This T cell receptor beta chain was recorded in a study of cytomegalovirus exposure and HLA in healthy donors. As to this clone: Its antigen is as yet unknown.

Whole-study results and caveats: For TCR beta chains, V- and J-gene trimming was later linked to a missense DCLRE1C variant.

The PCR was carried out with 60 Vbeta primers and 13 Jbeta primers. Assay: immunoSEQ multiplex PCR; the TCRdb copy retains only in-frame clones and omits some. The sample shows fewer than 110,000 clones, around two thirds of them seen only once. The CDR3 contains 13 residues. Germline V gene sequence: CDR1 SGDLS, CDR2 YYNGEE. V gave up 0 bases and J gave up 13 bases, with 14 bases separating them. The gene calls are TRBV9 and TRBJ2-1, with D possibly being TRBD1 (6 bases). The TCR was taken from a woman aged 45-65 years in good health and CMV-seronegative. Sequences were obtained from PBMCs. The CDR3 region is CASSVVLGADQFF. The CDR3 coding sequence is TGTGCCAGCAGCGTAGTATTGGGGGCAGATCAGTTCTTC.